This record looks at one T cell receptor (beta chain) sequence and its context. This sample stems from a study of blood T cell repertoires in COVID-19. About the study: The United States, Italy and Spain provided the acute and convalescent COVID-19 samples. T cells, B-cell-depleted T cells, or PBMCs provided the cDNA or gDNA that served as material.

Seattle patient enrollment occurred during active infection, with longitudinal follow-up thereafter. Authors' analysis steps: Reference gene primer amplification yielded estimated nucleated cell counts. Sequencing used immunoSEQ multiplex PCR; TCRdb keeps in-frame clones, though not all of them. V and J calls and clone size are those listed in that table; D and trimming were worked out from the DNA. The table lists 250,000 to 300,000 clones, 80% to 90% of them singletons. CDR1 is LNHNV, CDR2 YYDKDF, per germline (reference sequence). This CDR3 is 13 amino acids long. Trimming took 6 bases from V and 6 from J, leaving 15 bases between them.

The source is a woman in her twenties or thirties with COVID-19, enrolled during active disease. The chain recombines TRBV15 with TRBJ2-7, with D maybe TRBD2 (6 bases). The sequenced sample was peripheral blood. The CDR3 region is CATRPGGAGEQYF. The CDR3 nucleotides read TGTGCCACCAGACCCGGCGGGGCTGGCGAGCAGTACTTC. Together with reference TRBV15 and TRBJ2-7, the CDR3 gives the full variable domain: DAMVIQNPRYQVTQFGKPVTLSCSQTLNHNVMYWYQQKSSQAPKLLFHYYDKDFNNEADTPDNFQSRRPNTSFCFLDIRSPGLGDTAMYLCATRPGGAGEQYFGPGTRLTVT.